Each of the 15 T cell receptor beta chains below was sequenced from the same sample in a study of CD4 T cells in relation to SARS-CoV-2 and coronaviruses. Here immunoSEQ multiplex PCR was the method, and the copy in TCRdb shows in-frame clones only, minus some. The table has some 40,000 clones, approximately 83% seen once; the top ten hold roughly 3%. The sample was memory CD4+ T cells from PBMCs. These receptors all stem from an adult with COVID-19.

The CDR3 DNA reads TGCGCCAGCAGCCCACCGGGACAGAGGAACACTGAAGCTTTCTTT. Translated, it gives CASSPPGQRNTEAFF. V gene TRBV4-1 combines with J gene TRBJ1-1; TRBD1 aligns across 7 bases. The CDR3 totals 15 residues. V gave up 4 bases and J gave up 1 base; unmatched junction bases: 6. Germline-derived CDR1 and CDR2 are MGHRA and YSYEKL.

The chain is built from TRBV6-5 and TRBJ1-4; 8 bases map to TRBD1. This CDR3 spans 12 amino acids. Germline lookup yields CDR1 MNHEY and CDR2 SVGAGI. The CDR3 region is CVSQGVGEKLFF. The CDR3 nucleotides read TGTGTATCACAGGGGGTGGGTGAAAAACTGTTTTTT.

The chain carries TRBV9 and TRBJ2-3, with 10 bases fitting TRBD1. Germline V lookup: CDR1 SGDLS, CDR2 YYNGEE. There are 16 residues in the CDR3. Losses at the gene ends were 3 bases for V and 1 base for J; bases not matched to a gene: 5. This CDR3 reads CASSAKGQGGTDTQYF. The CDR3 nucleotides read TGTGCCAGCAGCGCCAAAGGACAGGGGGGCACAGATACGCAGTATTTT.

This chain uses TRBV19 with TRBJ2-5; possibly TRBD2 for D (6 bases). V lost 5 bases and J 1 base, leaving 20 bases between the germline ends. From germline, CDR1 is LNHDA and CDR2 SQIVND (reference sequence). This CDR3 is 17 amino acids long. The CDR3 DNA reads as TGTGCCAGTAGTCCATGGGCGATTCGAGCGGGCCAAGAGACCCAGTACTTC. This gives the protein CASSPWAIRAGQETQYF.

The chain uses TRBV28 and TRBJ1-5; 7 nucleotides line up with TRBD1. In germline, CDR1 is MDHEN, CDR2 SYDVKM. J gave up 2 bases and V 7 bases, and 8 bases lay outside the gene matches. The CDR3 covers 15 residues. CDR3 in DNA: TGTGCCAGCACCCCGACAGGGCTAGGCAATCAGCCCCAGCATTTT. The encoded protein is CASTPTGLGNQPQHF. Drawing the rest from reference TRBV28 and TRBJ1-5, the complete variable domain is DVKVTQSSRYLVKRTGEKVFLECVQDMDHENMFWYRQDPGLGLRLIYFSYDVKMKEKGDIPEGYSVSREKKERFSLILESASTNQTSMYLCASTPTGLGNQPQHFGDGTRLSIL.

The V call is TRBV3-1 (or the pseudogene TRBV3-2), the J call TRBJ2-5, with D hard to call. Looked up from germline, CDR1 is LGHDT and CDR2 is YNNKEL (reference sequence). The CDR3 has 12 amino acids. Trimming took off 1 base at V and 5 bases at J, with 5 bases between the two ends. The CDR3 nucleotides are TGTGCCAGCAGCCAAGCGTCCGAGACCCAGTACTTC. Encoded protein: CASSQASETQYF.

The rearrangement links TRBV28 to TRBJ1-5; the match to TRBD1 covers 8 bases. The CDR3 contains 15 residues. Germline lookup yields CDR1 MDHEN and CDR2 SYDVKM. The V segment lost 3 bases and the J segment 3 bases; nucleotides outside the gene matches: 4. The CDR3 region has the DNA TGTGCCAGCAGTTTCGGGACAGGCCACAATCAGCCCCAGCATTTT. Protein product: CASSFGTGHNQPQHF.

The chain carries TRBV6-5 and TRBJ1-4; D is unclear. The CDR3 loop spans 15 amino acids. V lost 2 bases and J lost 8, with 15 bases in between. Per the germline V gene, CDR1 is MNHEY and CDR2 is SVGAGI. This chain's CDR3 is CASSYTLGPGEKLFF. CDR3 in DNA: TGTGCCAGCAGTTACACCCTCGGTCCAGGAGAAAAACTGTTTTTT.

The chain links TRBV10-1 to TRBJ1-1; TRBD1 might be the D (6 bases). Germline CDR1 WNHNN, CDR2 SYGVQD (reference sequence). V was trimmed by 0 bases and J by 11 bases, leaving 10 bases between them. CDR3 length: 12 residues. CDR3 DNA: TGCGCCAGCAGTGAGTCGGGGGGGCACGCTTTCTTT. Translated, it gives CASSESGGHAFF.

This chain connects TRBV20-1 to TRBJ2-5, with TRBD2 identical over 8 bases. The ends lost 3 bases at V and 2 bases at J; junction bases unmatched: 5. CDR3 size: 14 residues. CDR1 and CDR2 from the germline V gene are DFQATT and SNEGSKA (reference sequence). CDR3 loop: CSASSTSGQETQYF. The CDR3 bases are TGCAGTGCTAGTTCCACTAGCGGACAAGAGACCCAGTACTTC.

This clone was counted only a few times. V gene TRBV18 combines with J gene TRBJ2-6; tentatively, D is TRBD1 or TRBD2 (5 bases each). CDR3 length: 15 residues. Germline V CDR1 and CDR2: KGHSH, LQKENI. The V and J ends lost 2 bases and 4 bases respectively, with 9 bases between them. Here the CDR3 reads CASSPSGQGANVLTF. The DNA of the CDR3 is TGTGCCAGCTCACCATCGGGGCAAGGGGCCAACGTCCTGACTTTC.

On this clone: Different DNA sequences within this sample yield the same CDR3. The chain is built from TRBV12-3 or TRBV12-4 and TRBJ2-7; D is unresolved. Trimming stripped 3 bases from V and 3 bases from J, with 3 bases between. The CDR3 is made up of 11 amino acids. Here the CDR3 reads CASSLGYEQYF. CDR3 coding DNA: TGTGCCAGCAGTTTGGGCTACGAGCAGTACTTC.

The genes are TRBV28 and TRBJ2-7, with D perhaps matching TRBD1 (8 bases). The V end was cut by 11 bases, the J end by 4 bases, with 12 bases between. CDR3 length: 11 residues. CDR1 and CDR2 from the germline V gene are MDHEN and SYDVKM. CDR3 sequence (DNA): TGTGCCGCACAGGGGGGGTACGAGCAGTACTTC. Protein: CAAQGGYEQYF.

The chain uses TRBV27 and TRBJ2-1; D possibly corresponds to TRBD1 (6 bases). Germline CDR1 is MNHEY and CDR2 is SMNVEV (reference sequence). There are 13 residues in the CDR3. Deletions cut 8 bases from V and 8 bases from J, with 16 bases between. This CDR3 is CASEVRGSDEQFF. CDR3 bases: TGTGCCAGCGAAGTAAGGGGGTCGGATGAGCAGTTCTTC.

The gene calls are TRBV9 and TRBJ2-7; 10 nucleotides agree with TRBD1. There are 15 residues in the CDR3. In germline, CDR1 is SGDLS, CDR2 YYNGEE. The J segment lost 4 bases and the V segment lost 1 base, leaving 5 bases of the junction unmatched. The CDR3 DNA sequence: TGTGCCAGCAGCGTAACCGGGACAGGGGAGTACGAGCAGTACTTC. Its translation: CASSVTGTGEYEQYF.